Presented here are 23 T cell receptor beta chains from one specimen sequenced in a study of monozygotic twins with cystic fibrosis. Profiled with immunoSEQ multiplex PCR; TCRdb holds only in-frame clones, not every one. This sample has 30,000 or so clones; approximately 72% occur once, and the top ten carry about 0.8%. Sequences were obtained from blood. These receptors all come from a girl between 10 and 17 years old with cystic fibrosis.

The table lists this clone with a few counts. This sequence joins TRBV2 and TRBJ1-2; D remains ambiguous. The CDR3 runs 11 residues. V was shortened by 7 bases and J by 14 bases, with 17 bases between the two germline ends. The V gene's germline CDR1 is SNHLY and CDR2 FYNNEI. The CDR3 region has the DNA TGTGCCAGCATCCTCGGGCACGGCGGGACCTTC. Amino acid sequence: CASILGHGGTF.

V and J are TRBV7-2 and TRBJ2-1, with 8 bases that match TRBD2. The CDR3 sequence is 13 residues long. Losses at the gene ends were 5 bases for V and 10 bases for J; bases not matched to a gene: 7. The germline gives CDR1 SGHTA, CDR2 FQGNSA. The DNA of the CDR3 is TGTGCCAGCAGCCCCCAGCTAGCGGGCGAGCAGTTCTTC. This translates into CASSPQLAGEQFF. The variable domain in full, with the rest retrieved from reference TRBV7-2 and TRBJ2-1, is GAGVSQSPSNKVTEKGKDVELRCDPISGHTALYWYRQSLGQGLEFLIYFQGNSAPDKSGLPSDRFSAERTGGSVSTLTIQRTQQEDSAVYLCASSPQLAGEQFFGPGTRLTVL.

This clone was counted only a few times. The chain carries TRBV11-2 and TRBJ1-4; weak D call: TRBD1 (6 bases). CDR1 is SGHAT and CDR2 is FQNNGV in the germline V gene. The V end lost 1 base, the J end lost 8 bases, and 14 bases lay between the germline ends. The CDR3 extends over 15 amino acids. The CDR3 here is CASSLVGATSEKLFF. DNA for the CDR3: TGTGCCAGCAGCTTAGTGGGGGCCACTAGCGAAAAACTGTTTTTT.

The chain uses TRBV9 and TRBJ1-2; D is perhaps TRBD1 (5 bases). CDR3 length: 15 amino acids. The germline V gene encodes CDR1 SGDLS and CDR2 YYNGEE. Trimming stripped 1 base from V and 4 bases from J, with 14 bases between. CDR3 loop: CASSVNSGDGYGYTF. The DNA for the CDR3 is TGTGCCAGCAGCGTAAATTCGGGGGACGGCTATGGCTACACCTTC.

This chain connects TRBV27 to TRBJ1-2, with 10 bases aligning to TRBD1. V lost 4 bases, J lost 5 bases, and 4 bases stayed unmatched. Germline-derived CDR1 and CDR2 are MNHEY and SMNVEV (reference sequence). The CDR3 runs 14 residues. This CDR3 is CASSSWDRGYGYTF. CDR3 nucleotide sequence: TGTGCCAGCAGTTCCTGGGACAGGGGTTATGGCTACACCTTC.

The V gene is TRBV5-1, the J gene TRBJ1-4; 7 positions match TRBD1. Germline trimming cut 4 bases from V and 8 bases from J; bases unmatched to any gene: 14. The germline V gene has CDR1 SGHRS and CDR2 YFSETQ. The CDR3 extends over 16 amino acids. CDR3 residues: CASSPRGEGRGEKLFF. For the CDR3, the DNA is TGCGCCAGCAGCCCCAGGGGGGAGGGAAGAGGCGAAAAACTGTTTTTT.

J is TRBJ1-2 and V is TRBV7-9; 7 bases align to TRBD1. V trimming: 5 bases; J trimming: 4 bases; junction bases outside the gene matches: 10. The CDR3 sequence is 15 residues long. CDR1 and CDR2 from the germline V gene are SEHNR and FQNEAQ (reference sequence). The CDR3 loop reads CASSPEQGHSYGYTF. In DNA form, the CDR3 reads TGTGCCAGCAGCCCCGAACAGGGGCACAGCTATGGCTACACCTTC.

This clone was seen a few times. This rearrangement joins TRBV6-1 to TRBJ1-1, with TRBD1 matching over 7 bases. J gave up 6 bases and V 7 bases, and 11 bases lay outside the gene matches. This CDR3 spans 14 amino acids. CDR1 and CDR2 (germline): MNHNS, SASEGT. The CDR3 sequence: CASTVTGRGAEAFF. CDR3 DNA sequence: TGTGCCAGCACTGTGACAGGGCGGGGCGCTGAAGCTTTCTTT.

V is TRBV6-1 and J is TRBJ2-2, with D perhaps matching TRBD1 (5 bases). V lost 7 bases to trimming and J lost 4 bases, with 13 bases between them. This CDR3 comprises 14 residues. Germline values: CDR1 MNHNS, CDR2 SASEGT. CDR3 DNA sequence: TGTGCCAGCAAAGGACAAGACAGCACCGGGGAGCTGTTTTTT. As protein: CASKGQDSTGELFF.

This clone came up once. CDR3 nucleotides: TGTGCCAGCAGTGAAGGGGCAGCCACCTCCTACGAGCAGTACGTC. It is translated as CASSEGAATSYEQYV. The rearrangement joins TRBV6-1 to TRBJ2-7, with unresolved D. V was clipped by 1 base and J by 0 bases, with 10 bases between them. The V gene's germline CDR1 is MNHNS and CDR2 SASEGT. This CDR3 is built from 15 residues.

This clone was seen a few times. At one end, the junction sequence differs from germline, possibly due to a read error. The rearrangement links TRBV2 to TRBJ2-1, with TRBD2 matching 7 bases. This CDR3 has 16 residues. Per the germline V gene, CDR1 is SNHLY and CDR2 is FYNNEI. This CDR3 reads CASSEGRWGGYNEQFF. The CDR3 nucleotides read TGTGCCAGCAGCGAAGGCCGGTGGGGGGGCTACAATGAGCAGTTCTTC.

The rearrangement joins TRBV27 to TRBJ1-5, with unresolved D. V dropped 6 bases and J dropped 3 bases, with 6 bases sitting between them. In germline, CDR1 is MNHEY, CDR2 SMNVEV (reference sequence). The CDR3 is 12 residues long. The CDR3, as DNA: TGTGCCAGCAGGGGGTTCAATCAGCCCCAGCATTTT. Its translation is CASRGFNQPQHF.

This clone has a handful of counts. The chain has TRBV9 and TRBJ2-2, with TRBD2 matching over 7 bases. V lost 4 bases and J lost 6; bases outside the gene matches: 9. CDR3 length: 15 amino acids. CDR1 and CDR2 from the germline V gene are SGDLS and YYNGEE. The CDR3 sequence is CASSRTRLGSGELFF. Written as DNA, the CDR3 is TGTGCCAGCAGCCGGACTAGGCTCGGGTCCGGGGAGCTGTTTTTT.

The J gene is TRBJ2-3, the V gene TRBV9; D perhaps matches TRBD2 (6 bases). CDR1 is SGDLS, CDR2 YYNGEE, per germline. V was pared by 0 bases and J by 0 bases, with 17 bases between. The CDR3 is 18 amino acids. The CDR3 loop reads CASSVAASATSSTDTQYF. The CDR3 bases are TGTGCCAGCAGCGTAGCGGCTAGCGCGACCTCTAGCACAGATACGCAGTATTTT.

The V call is TRBV7-9, the J call TRBJ1-1; TRBD1 matches 8 bases. Germline V gene data show CDR1 as SEHNR and CDR2 as FQNEAQ (reference sequence). This CDR3 has 15 residues. J gave up 4 bases and V 6 bases, and 10 bases lay outside the gene matches. CDR3 protein: CASSRTGIEGTEAFF. CDR3 sequence (DNA): TGTGCCAGCAGTCGGACAGGGATTGAGGGCACTGAAGCTTTCTTT.

The V and J genes are TRBV9 and TRBJ2-7; D uncertain. Germline V gene lookup returns CDR1 SGDLS and CDR2 YYNGEE. The CDR3 consists of 13 residues. V was clipped by 3 bases and J by 7 bases, with 14 bases between them. In DNA, the CDR3 is TGTGCCAGCAGCGAATACGTTGCTGGGGAGCAGTACTTC. Translation gives CASSEYVAGEQYF.

The CDR3 sequence: CASSSGTSGNTGELFF. CDR3 nucleotides: TGTGCCAGTAGTTCCGGGACTAGCGGGAACACCGGGGAGCTGTTTTTT. V and J are TRBV19 and TRBJ2-2; 11 bases fit TRBD2. The CDR3 is 16 amino acids. The trim removed 5 bases at V and 1 base at J, leaving 3 bases unmatched. Germline V gene data show CDR1 as LNHDA and CDR2 as SQIVND (reference sequence).

The V and J genes are TRBV15 and TRBJ1-3; maybe TRBD1 (6 bases). The CDR3 consists of 16 residues. V was pared by 1 base and J by 0 bases, with 10 bases between. Germline CDR1 is LNHNV and CDR2 is YYDKDF (reference sequence). The CDR3 is CATSRGQGISGNTIYF. In nucleotides, the CDR3 is TGTGCCACCAGCAGAGGGCAGGGGATCTCTGGAAACACCATATATTTT. Based on the CDR3 plus reference TRBV15 and TRBJ1-3, the full variable domain is DAMVIQNPRYQVTQFGKPVTLSCSQTLNHNVMYWYQQKSSQAPKLLFHYYDKDFNNEADTPDNFQSRRPNTSFCFLDIRSPGLGDTAMYLCATSRGQGISGNTIYFGEGSWLTVV.

The V call is TRBV5-1, the J call TRBJ2-1; D is possibly TRBD2 (5 bases). V lost 0 bases and J 2 bases, leaving 6 bases between the germline ends. There are 14 residues in the CDR3. In germline, CDR1 is SGHRS, CDR2 YFSETQ. The CDR3 nucleotides read TGCGCCAGCAGCTTGGCCGGGACCTACAATGAGCAGTTCTTC. This sequence encodes CASSLAGTYNEQFF.

There are a few counts of this clone. The chain employs TRBV6-6 and TRBJ1-1; no reliable D call. From germline, CDR1 is MNHNY and CDR2 SVGAGI (reference sequence). The CDR3 contains 13 residues. The V and J ends lost 0 bases and 8 bases respectively, with 10 bases between them. The DNA for the CDR3 is TGTGCCAGCAGTTACTCGGGAGTCTCGGAAGCTTTCTTT. As protein: CASSYSGVSEAFF.

The V gene is TRBV9, the J gene TRBJ2-6; D is unresolved. V lost 3 bases, J lost 0 bases, and 7 bases lay in between. CDR1 is SGDLS and CDR2 is YYNGEE in the germline V gene. The CDR3 consists of 15 residues. The CDR3 region is CASSARNSGANVLTF. The CDR3 coding sequence is TGTGCCAGCAGCGCCAGGAACTCTGGGGCCAACGTCCTGACTTTC.

This clone was counted a few times. The rearrangement joins TRBV5-6 to TRBJ1-2; TRBD1 is a possible D gene (5 bases). V lost 4 bases, J lost 5 bases, and 15 bases lay in between. CDR1 and CDR2 from the germline V gene are SGHDT and YYEEEE. This CDR3 region has 14 residues. CDR3 DNA: TGTGCCAGCAGCGTACTCGGGACGATATATGGCTACACCTTC. It codes for CASSVLGTIYGYTF.

This clone was detected only a few times. The V gene is TRBV19, the J gene TRBJ1-1; the match to TRBD1 covers 8 bases. Unmatched junction bases numbered 8, after V lost 4 bases and J lost 4 bases. The germline V gene encodes CDR1 LNHDA and CDR2 SQIVND (reference sequence). This CDR3 has 15 residues. The CDR3 sequence: CASSNGRGLGTEAFF. CDR3 DNA sequence: TGTGCCAGTAGTAATGGCAGGGGGCTAGGCACTGAAGCTTTCTTT.